The rows below give T cell receptor beta chains drawn from one sample of a study of CD8 T cells in ankylosing spondylitis. Each CDR3 protein is one row after TCRdb ran MiXCR on the 5' RACE reads. The sample has 200,000 to 250,000 distinct CDR3 sequences, around 18% seen once. The sequenced material came from blood, either unsorted or a sorted T cell fraction (not recorded which). Receptor source: a male donor with ankylosing spondylitis. CDR3s include the opening cysteine and the closing phenylalanine or tryptophan. D genes are given only for firm matches. Rows may omit the clone size; those that give it use once, few, many or a size class.

d_call,clone_size,j_call,v_call,cdr3_aa,cdr3_nt
-,few,TRBJ2-7,TRBV4-1,CASSQAAPTPYEQYF,TGCGCCAGCAGCCAAGCAGCTCCCACCCCCTACGAGCAGTACTTC
-,few,TRBJ1-4,TRBV4-1,CASSQPTGSSEKLFF,TGCGCCAGCAGCCAACCTACAGGGTCTAGTGAAAAACTGTTTTTT
TRBD1,-,TRBJ2-1,TRBV7-6,CASSFPGQGAGGNEQFF,TGTGCCAGCAGCTTCCCGGGACAGGGGGCGGGGGGCAATGAGCAGTTCTTC
-,once,TRBJ2-2,TRBV4-3,CVSSQDKGAGELFF,TGCGTCAGCAGCCAAGATAAGGGCGCCGGGGAGCTGTTTTTT
TRBD1,once,TRBJ2-3,TRBV5-1,CASSSPRTGASTDTQYF,TGCGCCAGCAGCTCTCCGAGGACAGGGGCTAGCACAGATACGCAGTATTTT
-,few,TRBJ1-1,TRBV12-3/TRBV12-4,CASSLTGRNTEAFF,TGTGCCAGCAGTTTAACAGGGCGGAACACTGAAGCTTTCTTT
TRBD2,few,TRBJ2-4,TRBV27,CASSFMGGLAGGQEYF,TGTGCCAGCAGTTTTATGGGGGGACTAGCGGGAGGCCAGGAGTACTTC
-,few,TRBJ2-6,TRBV12-3/TRBV12-4,CASSLGGSGANVLTF,TGTGCCAGCAGCCTAGGGGGTTCTGGGGCCAACGTCCTGACTTTC
-,few,TRBJ1-3,TRBV12-3/TRBV12-4,CASRTGSGNTIYF,TGTGCCAGCAGAACAGGCTCTGGAAACACCATATATTTT
TRBD1,once,TRBJ2-7,TRBV7-6,CASSPDRVKQYF,TGTGCCAGCAGCCCGGACAGGGTCAAGCAGTACTTC
TRBD2,-,TRBJ2-3,TRBV6-5,CASSYSGLAIGTDTQYF,TGTGCCAGCAGTTACTCCGGACTAGCGATTGGCACAGATACGCAGTATTTT
-,many,TRBJ1-5,TRBV5-6,CASSFGNQPQHF,TGTGCCAGCAGCTTCGGCAATCAGCCCCAGCATTTT
-,few,TRBJ2-5,TRBV15,CATSRDSRGGETQYF,TGTGCCACCAGCAGGGATAGCAGGGGCGGGGAGACCCAGTACTTC
TRBD2,-,TRBJ2-1,TRBV7-7,CATQTSGYNEQFF,TGTGCCACCCAGACTAGCGGCTACAATGAGCAGTTCTTC
-,-,TRBJ1-5,TRBV27,CASSPSTAPNQPQHF,TGTGCCAGCAGTCCATCAACCGCCCCGAATCAGCCCCAGCATTTT
TRBD1,-,TRBJ1-1,TRBV9,CASSVYQTPGQIINTEAFF,TGTGCCAGCAGCGTATACCAAACACCGGGACAGATAATAAACACTGAAGCTTTCTTT
-,-,TRBJ2-2,TRBV27,CASSSDRLEATGELFF,TGTGCCAGCAGTTCTGACAGATTAGAAGCCACCGGGGAGCTGTTTTTT
TRBD2,few,TRBJ2-1,TRBV20-1,CSAREGVAGGAYNEQFF,TGCAGTGCTAGAGAGGGGGTAGCGGGAGGGGCTTACAATGAGCAGTTCTTC
-,few,TRBJ1-6,TRBV11-2,CASSHEYSPLHF,TGTGCCAGCAGCCACGAGTATTCACCCCTCCACTTT
-,many,TRBJ1-6,TRBV4-2,CASSQDLGSDSPLHF,TGTGCCAGCAGCCAAGACCTGGGCTCAGATTCACCCCTCCACTTT
TRBD2,few,TRBJ2-1,TRBV2,CASSSTSGGNNEQFF,TGTGCCAGCAGTTCCACTAGCGGGGGAAACAATGAGCAGTTCTTC
TRBD2,-,TRBJ2-7,TRBV6-1,CASSILAGGIYEQYF,TGTGCCAGCAGTATTCTGGCGGGAGGAATCTACGAGCAGTACTTC
-,few,TRBJ2-5,TRBV13,CASSLGKGETQYF,TGTGCCAGCAGCTTAGGGAAAGGGGAGACCCAGTACTTC
-,many,TRBJ2-2,TRBV4-1,CASSFGVGTYTGELFF,TGCGCCAGCAGCTTCGGGGTCGGGACCTACACCGGGGAGCTGTTTTTT
-,few,TRBJ2-1,TRBV28,CASRPTQTYNEQFF,TGTGCCAGCAGACCTACCCAGACCTACAATGAGCAGTTCTTC
-,-,TRBJ2-7,TRBV28,CASSPYSGEFYEQYF,TGTGCCAGCAGTCCCTATTCGGGAGAGTTCTACGAGCAGTACTTC
TRBD2,-,TRBJ2-7,TRBV19,CASSFGTSSISYEQYF,TGTGCCAGTAGTTTCGGGACTAGCAGCATCTCCTACGAGCAGTACTTC
TRBD2,-,TRBJ2-1,TRBV13,CASSLRREGLDEQFF,TGTGCCAGCAGCTTGCGGCGGGAGGGCCTGGATGAGCAGTTCTTC
-,many,TRBJ1-1,TRBV20-1,CSARPGDTTEAFF,TGCAGTGCTAGACCCGGGGACACCACTGAAGCTTTCTTT
-,few,TRBJ2-5,TRBV20-1,CSARPSGRETQYF,TGCAGTGCTAGGCCCAGCGGGCGAGAGACCCAGTACTTC
-,-,TRBJ2-7,TRBV29-1,CSVEDKEGVGEQYF,TGCAGCGTTGAAGACAAAGAGGGGGTCGGCGAGCAGTACTTC
TRBD2,few,TRBJ2-7,TRBV20-1,CSARPTSGGHGYEQYF,TGCAGTGCTAGACCGACTAGCGGGGGACACGGCTACGAGCAGTACTTC
TRBD2,few,TRBJ2-5,TRBV7-9,CASSLGGLYAGETQYF,TGTGCCAGCAGCTTAGGGGGACTATATGCCGGGGAGACCCAGTACTTC
-,few,TRBJ1-1,TRBV21-1,CASSSHPEAFF,TGTGCCAGCAGCTCACACCCTGAAGCTTTCTTT
TRBD2,few,TRBJ2-1,TRBV20-1,CSARAPGLAGGPILNEQFF,TGCAGTGCTAGAGCGCCGGGACTAGCGGGGGGGCCTATACTCAATGAGCAGTTCTTC
TRBD2,few,TRBJ2-1,TRBV7-2,CASSFGGGGDEQFF,TGTGCCAGCAGCTTTGGCGGGGGGGGCGATGAGCAGTTCTTC
TRBD1,few,TRBJ2-3,TRBV9,CASSPTGTESTDTQYF,TGTGCCAGCAGCCCGACCGGGACAGAGAGCACAGATACGCAGTATTTT
-,few,TRBJ2-7,TRBV7-9,CASSPDPGAAPYEQYF,TGTGCCAGCAGCCCGGACCCCGGGGCCGCTCCTTACGAGCAGTACTTC
-,few,TRBJ2-1,TRBV3-1,CASSQSPAVYVHEQFF,TGTGCCAGCAGTCAATCTCCGGCCGTATATGTGCATGAGCAGTTCTTC
-,-,TRBJ2-5,TRBV27,CASSSTWALETQYF,TGTGCCAGCAGTTCGACGTGGGCTTTGGAGACCCAGTACTTC
-,few,TRBJ1-1,TRBV5-1,CASSGGTDTEAFF,TGCGCCAGCAGCGGGGGGACGGACACTGAAGCTTTCTTT
TRBD2,-,TRBJ2-7,TRBV5-5,CASSYSGLAGGFYEQYF,TGTGCCAGCAGCTACTCGGGACTAGCGGGAGGATTCTACGAGCAGTACTTC
-,few,TRBJ1-4,TRBV7-9,CASSLALEAEGEKLFF,TGTGCCAGCAGCTTAGCGCTTGAGGCAGAGGGAGAAAAACTGTTTTTT
TRBD2,-,TRBJ2-3,TRBV28,CASSPAGVSDTQYF,TGTGCCAGCAGTCCAGCGGGAGTGTCGGATACGCAGTATTTT
-,few,TRBJ2-7,TRBV7-9,CASSFGSDYEQYF,TGTGCCAGCAGCTTCGGGTCAGACTACGAGCAGTACTTC